This entry is about one T cell receptor beta chain. Its antigen remains unidentified. This entry is derived from a study of cytomegalovirus exposure and HLA in healthy donors. V dropped 4 bases and J dropped 0 bases, with 10 bases sitting between them. The CDR3 length is 14 residues. Germline CDR1 is SQVTM and CDR2 is ANQGSEA. Use of 60 Vbeta and 13 Jbeta primers characterized the PCR. The data were produced by immunoSEQ multiplex PCR, yet TCRdb's version contains in-frame clones alone and is incomplete. The data show about 190,000 clones, around 90% seen once. Whole-study findings and limits: In vitro, a few CMV-associated chains proved specific for CMV antigens.

The chain employs TRBV29-1 and TRBJ2-1; weak D call: TRBD2 (5 bases). This TCR was sampled from a boy aged 2 to 10 in good health and CMV-seronegative. The sequenced material came from PBMCs. CDR3 coding DNA: TGCAGCGTTGTAACTGGGAGCTCCTACAATGAGCAGTTCTTC. This sequence encodes CSVVTGSSYNEQFF.